These 30 T cell receptor beta chains were sequenced from one sample in a study of blood T cells in healthy people across ages (dated by TCRdb to about 2015). The library came from 5' RACE. The sequencing machine was an Illumina HiSeq 2500. A second PCR of roughly 7 to 12 cycles was run with a J-beta primer mix and a sample-barcoded 5' primer. TCRdb itself trimmed the public reads at Q25 with fastp, ran MiXCR and retained productive beta chains. Identical CDR3 protein sequences are pooled into one entry, listed with their most common genes and DNA. The sample profile shows roughly 790,000 distinct CDR3 sequences; roughly 41% of them were found once. Roughly 19% of the sample lies in the top ten. The sequenced sample was blood. The receptors were sampled from a woman aged 60-75 years in good health.

The rearrangement links TRBV28 to TRBJ2-3, with 11 bases matching TRBD2. The CDR3 spans 15 residues. Germline CDR1 MDHEN, CDR2 SYDVKM. The V and J ends lost 5 bases and 4 bases, in that order; junction bases with no gene match: 5. The CDR3 nucleotides read TGTGCCAGCAGTCATTATAGCGGGGGGGCAGATACGCAGTATTTT. It codes for CASSHYSGGADTQYF.

The chain links TRBV27 to TRBJ2-1; TRBD2 matches at 11 bases. Germline lookup yields CDR1 MNHEY and CDR2 SMNVEV (reference sequence). V was pared by 5 bases and J by 8 bases, with 5 bases of the junction left unmatched. The CDR3 is 14 residues long. The CDR3 protein is CASSVLAGEYEQFF. Written as DNA, the CDR3 is TGTGCCAGCAGTGTACTAGCGGGAGAGTATGAGCAGTTCTTC.

The chain uses TRBV12-3 or TRBV12-4 and TRBJ2-3, with D uncertain. The V gene lost 5 bases and the J gene lost 0 bases, with 6 bases spanning the gap. This CDR3 spans 13 amino acids. The CDR3, as DNA: TGTGCCAGCAGTCCCCATAGCACAGATACGCAGTATTTT. Its protein product is CASSPHSTDTQYF.

This clonotype was counted between two and nine times. This rearrangement joins TRBV7-2 to TRBJ2-3, with TRBD2 matching 14 bases. CDR3 size: 18 residues. Trimming removed 5 bases from V and 4 bases from J; junction bases left unmatched: 11. Germline lookup yields CDR1 SGHTA and CDR2 FQGNSA. CDR3 sequence reads: CASSLRLAGGVGADTQYF. CDR3 sequence (DNA): TGTGCCAGCAGCCTCAGACTAGCGGGAGGGGTTGGCGCAGATACGCAGTATTTT.

As concerns this clonotype: This may stem from a read error, because a much larger clone lies one nucleotide away. This rearrangement joins TRBV6-5 to TRBJ2-1, with 10 nucleotides matching TRBD1. With V trimmed by 4 bases and J by 0 bases, 9 bases remained unmatched. CDR1 MNHEY and CDR2 SVGAGI come from the germline V gene. The CDR3 totals 18 residues. CDR3 in amino acids: CASSSPGQGSVSYNEQFF. The CDR3 DNA follows: TGTGCCAGCAGTTCCCCGGGACAGGGGAGCGTCTCCTACAATGAGCAGTTCTTC.

Concerning this clonotype itself: One junction end disagrees with the germline gene, perhaps due to a read error. The chain employs TRBV6-5 and TRBJ2-1; D is unresolved. From germline, CDR1 is MNHEY and CDR2 SVGAGI. This CDR3 has 16 amino acids. The CDR3 spells CASSYSGQSSHNEQFF. The CDR3 DNA reads TGTGCCAGCAGTTACTCCGGGCAGAGCTCCCACAATGAGCAGTTCTTC.

V usage is TRBV6-1 and J usage is TRBJ2-1; TRBD1 agrees at 10 bases. With 8 bases clipped from V and 10 bases from J, the junction kept 14 bases outside the gene matches. This CDR3 region has 15 residues. In germline, CDR1 is MNHNS, CDR2 SASEGT. CDR3 coding DNA: TGTGCCAGCTCAAGGGGGACAGGGGCGGGTGAGGAGCAGTTCTTC. Translating it yields CASSRGTGAGEEQFF.

This clonotype was picked up many times. The genes are TRBV10-3 and TRBJ2-3; 10 positions match TRBD2. V dropped 6 bases and J dropped 5; count of bases not matched to a gene: 5. CDR3 length: 14 amino acids. Germline CDR1 is ENHRY and CDR2 is SYGVKD. CDR3 sequence: CAIRSGRDEDTQYF. The CDR3 nucleotides read TGTGCCATCAGGAGCGGGAGGGATGAAGATACGCAGTATTTT.

This clonotype was seen a single time. This chain links TRBV11-3 with TRBJ2-3; TRBD2 is a possible D gene (6 bases). Germline V lookup: CDR1 SGHNT, CDR2 YENEEA. Trimming removed 3 bases from V and 4 bases from J, with 11 bases in between. The CDR3 consists of 14 residues. CDR3: CASSLGEVADTQYF. CDR3 DNA: TGTGCCAGCAGCTTGGGGGAGGTGGCAGATACGCAGTATTTT.

This clonotype has ten or more counts. The CDR3 loop reads CASSLGGITDTQYF. The CDR3 DNA follows: TGTGCCAGCAGTCTTGGGGGTATCACAGATACGCAGTATTTT. The V and J genes are TRBV12-3 or TRBV12-4 and TRBJ2-3; possibly TRBD1 or TRBD2 for D (5 bases each). Trimming left V 5 bases short and J 2 bases short, with 11 bases between. The CDR3 consists of 14 residues.

This clonotype was found a few times. J is TRBJ2-4 and V is TRBV3-1; 8 nucleotides line up with TRBD2. CDR3 length: 18 amino acids. CDR1 is LGHDT and CDR2 is YNNKEL in the germline V gene (reference sequence). The junction had 11 bases not matched to a gene; V was cut back by 0 bases and J by 4 bases. The DNA for the CDR3 is TGTGCCAGCAGCCAAGATCGGGGATTTAGCGGGATAAAAAACATTCAGTACTTC. It specifies CASSQDRGFSGIKNIQYF.

This clonotype has a single count. The chain joins TRBV9 to TRBJ1-3; D is unresolved. Germline assignment: CDR1 SGDLS and CDR2 YYNGEE. V shed 5 bases and J shed 7 bases, with 7 bases lying between them. This CDR3 is built from 11 residues. The CDR3 coding sequence is TGTGCCAGCAGGGGAGGGAACACCATATATTTT. Translated, it gives CASRGGNTIYF. Full variable domain (outside the CDR3, taken from reference TRBV9 and TRBJ1-3): DSGVTQTPKHLITATGQRVTLRCSPRSGDLSVYWYQQSLDQGLQFLIQYYNGEERAKGNILERFSAQQFPDLHSELNLSSLELGDSALYFCASRGGNTIYFGEGSWLTVV.

The chain uses TRBV10-3 and TRBJ2-1; D gene unclear. Trimming removed 5 bases from V and 4 bases from J, with 12 bases in between. The V gene's germline CDR1 is ENHRY and CDR2 SYGVKD. The CDR3 is 14 amino acids. The chain's CDR3 is CAISLIGLYNEQFF. The CDR3 DNA follows: TGTGCCATCAGTCTGATAGGGCTATACAATGAGCAGTTCTTC.

This chain joins TRBV19 and TRBJ2-3; 14 nucleotides agree with TRBD2. Germline CDR1 reads LNHDA; CDR2 reads SQIVND (reference sequence). The CDR3 contains 22 residues. The junction had 23 bases not matched to a gene; V was cut back by 4 bases and J by 5 bases. DNA of the CDR3: TGTGCCAGTAGTACCGGACCCCCTAGACTAGCGGGAGGGCCTGGCGCACGAGATACGCAGTATTTT. It is translated as CASSTGPPRLAGGPGARDTQYF.

This clonotype is a singleton in its sample. The chain is built from TRBV25-1 and TRBJ2-7; D might be TRBD1 (6 bases). In germline, CDR1 is MGHDK, CDR2 SYGVNS. The CDR3 contains 15 residues. The V end was cut by 3 bases, the J end by 4 bases, with 16 bases between. The CDR3 nucleotides are TGTGCCAGCAGTGAGGCTACAGGGTTAGGGTACGAGCAGTACTTC. Translated, it gives CASSEATGLGYEQYF.

This clonotype was detected a few times. The genes are TRBV20-1 and TRBJ1-1; D gene ambiguous. V lost 6 bases, J lost 6 bases, and 8 bases lay in between. This CDR3 has 10 residues. Germline V gene sequence: CDR1 DFQATT, CDR2 SNEGSKA (reference sequence). The CDR3 DNA reads TGCAGTGCGGAGAAGGCTGAAGCTTTCTTT. Protein: CSAEKAEAFF.

In this sample, this clonotype turned up once. The CDR3 nucleotides read TGCAGCGTTGAAGAACAGGGGAACACTGAAGCTTTCTTT. Encoded protein: CSVEEQGNTEAFF. J is TRBJ1-1 and V is TRBV29-1; D possibly corresponds to TRBD1 (6 bases). Deletions cut 0 bases from V and 1 base from J, with 6 bases between. The CDR3 totals 13 residues. Germline V CDR1 and CDR2: SQVTM, ANQGSEA.

This clonotype was seen many times. This chain links TRBV4-1 with TRBJ2-7; weak D call: TRBD2 (6 bases). Trimming removed 0 bases from V and 0 bases from J, with 9 bases in between. Germline V lookup: CDR1 MGHRA, CDR2 YSYEKL. This CDR3 spans 15 amino acids. CDR3 DNA sequence: TGCGCCAGCAGCCAAGACGCCGGGAGCTCCTACGAGCAGTACTTC. Translating gives CASSQDAGSSYEQYF.

The rearrangement uses TRBV19 and TRBJ2-7; D uncertain. The ends were cut back, 7 bases at V and 2 bases at J, with 12 bases in the middle. The germline V gene encodes CDR1 LNHDA and CDR2 SQIVND (reference sequence). This CDR3 is built from 13 residues. CDR3 region: CASKDPVTYEQYF. The CDR3, as DNA: TGTGCCAGTAAGGATCCGGTAACCTACGAGCAGTACTTC.

This clonotype was seen more than once but under ten times. The chain employs TRBV18 and TRBJ2-1; TRBD1 agrees at 8 bases. CDR1 KGHSH and CDR2 LQKENI come from the germline V gene. This CDR3 region has 14 residues. V shed 0 bases, J shed 9 bases, and the junction held 4 bases outside the gene matches. CDR3 DNA sequence: TGTGCCAGCTCACCACCCAGGACAGGGAGTGAGCAGTTCTTC. Translation: CASSPPRTGSEQFF.

This clonotype came up many times. The chain carries TRBV29-1 and TRBJ2-7; TRBD2 aligns across 8 bases. CDR3 size: 13 residues. The germline V gene has CDR1 SQVTM and CDR2 ANQGSEA. V trimming: 4 bases; J trimming: 2 bases; junction bases outside the gene matches: 4. The CDR3 DNA reads as TGCAGCGTTGGGAGCGGGGGACCCTACGAGCAGTACTTC. Its protein is CSVGSGGPYEQYF.

The J gene is TRBJ1-2, the V gene TRBV18; TRBD1 matches 8 bases. The CDR3 spans 18 residues. Germline CDR1 and CDR2: KGHSH and LQKENI. The V segment lost 0 bases and the J segment 4 bases; nucleotides outside the gene matches: 13. CDR3 protein: CASSPPRTGKSNIYGYTF. The CDR3 nucleotides are TGTGCCAGCTCACCACCAAGGACAGGGAAGTCGAATATCTATGGCTACACCTTC. Combining the CDR3 with reference TRBV18 and TRBJ1-2 gives the whole variable domain NAGVMQNPRHLVRRRGQEARLRCSPMKGHSHVYWYRQLPEEGLKFMVYLQKENIIDESGMPKERFSAEFPKEGPSILRIQQVVRGDSAAYFCASSPPRTGKSNIYGYTFGSGTRLTVV.

V gene TRBV29-1 combines with J gene TRBJ2-4; weak D call: TRBD1 (5 bases). CDR1 SQVTM and CDR2 ANQGSEA come from the germline V gene. The CDR3 spans 12 residues. Trimming cost V 4 bases and J 13 bases, with 17 bases left between them. The CDR3 loop reads CSVAGQGGGQYF. The CDR3 DNA sequence: TGCAGCGTTGCGGGCCAGGGTGGTGGGCAGTACTTC.

This clonotype showed up just a few times. Here the CDR3 DNA reads TGTGCCAGCAGTTCAACTAGCGGGACAAGCTCCTACGAGCAGTACTTC. It yields the protein CASSSTSGTSSYEQYF. The genes are TRBV27 and TRBJ2-7; 10 bases map to TRBD2. J lost 0 bases, V lost 4 bases, and 6 bases had no gene match. CDR3 length: 16 amino acids. CDR1 and CDR2 from the germline V gene are MNHEY and SMNVEV (reference sequence).

This clonotype was seen repeatedly, ten times or more. The V call is TRBV6-6, the J call TRBJ2-3, with unresolved D. Germline CDR1 reads MNHNY; CDR2 reads SVGAGI (reference sequence). This CDR3 is 13 amino acids long. The germline V and J ends were trimmed by 5 bases and 2 bases, with 8 bases remaining between them. The CDR3 loop reads CASSVDNTDTQYF. CDR3 nucleotides: TGTGCCAGCAGTGTAGACAACACAGATACGCAGTATTTT.

This clonotype has only a few counts. The chain combines TRBV18 with TRBJ2-7; no clear D. V lost 0 bases and J 0 bases, leaving 9 bases between the germline ends. This CDR3 region has 15 residues. Germline V CDR1 and CDR2: KGHSH, LQKENI. The CDR3 spells CASSPPALSSYEQYF. In DNA, the CDR3 is TGTGCCAGCTCACCACCCGCTTTAAGCTCCTACGAGCAGTACTTC.

The table lists this clonotype with many counts. This rearrangement joins TRBV29-1 to TRBJ2-3, with D tentatively TRBD1 (5 bases). The V end lost 1 base, the J end lost 8 bases, and 13 bases lay between the germline ends. Germline loops: CDR1 SQVTM, CDR2 ANQGSEA. The CDR3 has 13 residues. CDR3 in amino acids: CSVEGTSSGTQYF. The CDR3 nucleotides read TGCAGCGTTGAAGGGACAAGTTCGGGTACGCAGTATTTT.

The chain joins TRBV2 to TRBJ2-7, with 9 positions matching TRBD1. Losses at the gene ends were 6 bases for V and 0 bases for J; bases not matched to a gene: 6. This CDR3 spans 15 amino acids. CDR1 is SNHLY, CDR2 FYNNEI, per germline. CDR3 protein: CASRAGTGPSYEQYF. Here the CDR3 DNA reads TGTGCCAGCAGAGCCGGGACAGGGCCCTCCTACGAGCAGTACTTC.

This chain joins TRBV7-9 and TRBJ2-7; 9 nucleotides align to TRBD2. Germline assignment: CDR1 SEHNR and CDR2 FQNEAQ (reference sequence). The CDR3 runs to 14 residues. Trimming removed 4 bases from V and 6 bases from J; junction bases left unmatched: 7. The CDR3 sequence: CASSSGLAYGEQYF. The CDR3 region has the DNA TGTGCCAGCAGCTCGGGACTAGCATACGGCGAGCAGTACTTC.

The rearrangement uses TRBV12-3 or TRBV12-4 and TRBJ2-7; 7 bases are a match to TRBD2. The CDR3 has 13 amino acids. V trimming: 6 bases; J trimming: 6 bases; junction bases outside the gene matches: 8. In DNA, the CDR3 is TGTGCCAGCAGATGGGGAGGGTCTGGCGAGCAGTACTTC. This gives the protein CASRWGGSGEQYF.